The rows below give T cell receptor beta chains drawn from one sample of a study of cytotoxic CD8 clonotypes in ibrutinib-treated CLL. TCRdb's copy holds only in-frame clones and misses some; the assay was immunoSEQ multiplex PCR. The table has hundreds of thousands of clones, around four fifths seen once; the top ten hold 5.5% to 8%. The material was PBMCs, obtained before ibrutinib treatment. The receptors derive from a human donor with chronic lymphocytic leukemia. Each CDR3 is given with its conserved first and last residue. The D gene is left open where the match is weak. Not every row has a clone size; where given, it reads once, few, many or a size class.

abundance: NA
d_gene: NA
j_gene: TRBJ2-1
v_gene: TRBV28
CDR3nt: TGTGCCAGCAGTGCCGCGGGGGCCTGGGGCACTGAGCAGTTCTTC
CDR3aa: CASSAAGAWGTEQFF

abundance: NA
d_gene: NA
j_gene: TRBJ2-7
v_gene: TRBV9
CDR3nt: TGTGCCAGCAGCGTAGTTTCGGCTTCAAGGCCCTGGGAGCAGTACTTC
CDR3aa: CASSVVSASRPWEQYF

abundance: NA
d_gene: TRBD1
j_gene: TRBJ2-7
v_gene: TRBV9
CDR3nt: TGTGCCAGCAGCCCGGAAGGAGGGGTCAGGGGGCACGAGCAGTACTTC
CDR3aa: CASSPEGGVRGHEQYF

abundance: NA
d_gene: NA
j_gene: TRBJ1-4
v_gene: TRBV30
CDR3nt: TGTGCCTGGTCCAGGAGTGGGGGGACCGGTGAAAAACTGTTTTTT
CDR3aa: CAWSRSGGTGEKLFF

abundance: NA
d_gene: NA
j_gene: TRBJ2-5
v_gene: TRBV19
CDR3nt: TGTGCCAGTAGTATTATGGGAGGGGGCGCAAAGACCCAGTACTTC
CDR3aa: CASSIMGGGAKTQYF

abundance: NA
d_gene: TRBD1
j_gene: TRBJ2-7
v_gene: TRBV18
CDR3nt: TGTGCCAGCTCAGAAGGGACAGGGGGCGAGCAGTACTTC
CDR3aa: CASSEGTGGEQYF

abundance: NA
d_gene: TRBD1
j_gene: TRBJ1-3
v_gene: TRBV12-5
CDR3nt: TGTGCTAGTGGTTTGGTAGTCGAGGACAGGGTCTGGATCACCATATATTTT
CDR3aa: CASGLVVEDRVWITIYF

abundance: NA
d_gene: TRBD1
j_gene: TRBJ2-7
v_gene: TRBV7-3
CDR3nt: TGTGCCAGCAGCGCACTCGCCGGGACAGGGAATTCGTACGAGCAGTACTTC
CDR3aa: CASSALAGTGNSYEQYF

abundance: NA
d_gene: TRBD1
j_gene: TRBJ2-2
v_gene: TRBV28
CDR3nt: TGTGCCAGCAGTTCCGCAGGGGGCGCGGGCGGGGAGCTGTTTTTT
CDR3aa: CASSSAGGAGGELFF

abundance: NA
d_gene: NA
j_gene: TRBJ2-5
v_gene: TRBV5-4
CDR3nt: TGTGCCAGCAGCTCCGATAGTTTCGAGACCCAGTACTTC
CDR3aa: CASSSDSFETQYF

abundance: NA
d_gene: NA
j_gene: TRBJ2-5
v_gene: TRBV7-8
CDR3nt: TGTGCCAGCAGCAGAGGGGTTGCCCAAGAGACCCAGTACTTC
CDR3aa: CASSRGVAQETQYF

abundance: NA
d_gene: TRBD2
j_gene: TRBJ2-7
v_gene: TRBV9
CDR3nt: TGTGCCAGCAGCCCCGGGACTAGCTACGAGCAGTACTTC
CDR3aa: CASSPGTSYEQYF

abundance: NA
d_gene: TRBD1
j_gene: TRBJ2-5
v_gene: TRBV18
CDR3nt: TGTGCCAGCTCACCAGGGACAGGGGAAGAGACCCAGTACTTC
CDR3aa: CASSPGTGEETQYF

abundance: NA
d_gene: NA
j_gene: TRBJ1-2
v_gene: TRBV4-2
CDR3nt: TGTGCCAGCAGCCATGGATATGGCTACACCTTC
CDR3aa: CASSHGYGYTF

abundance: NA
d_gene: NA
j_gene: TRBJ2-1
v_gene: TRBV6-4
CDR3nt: TGTGCCAGCAGTCAAAACAGGATCTCCTACAATGAGCAGTTCTTC
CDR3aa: CASSQNRISYNEQFF

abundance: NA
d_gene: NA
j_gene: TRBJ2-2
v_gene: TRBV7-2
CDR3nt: TGTGCCAGCAGCTTAACTAGCACCGAGAGTTTTACCGGGGAGCTGTTTTTT
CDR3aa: CASSLTSTESFTGELFF

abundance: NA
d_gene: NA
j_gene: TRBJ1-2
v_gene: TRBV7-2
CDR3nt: TGTGCCAGCAGCTCGCAGGGGATTTATGGCTACACCTTC
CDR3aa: CASSSQGIYGYTF

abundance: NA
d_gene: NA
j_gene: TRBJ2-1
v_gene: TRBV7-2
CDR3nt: TGTGCCAGCAGCTCCGACAGGGACGGGGGTAGTTACAATGAGCAGTTCTTC
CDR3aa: CASSSDRDGGSYNEQFF

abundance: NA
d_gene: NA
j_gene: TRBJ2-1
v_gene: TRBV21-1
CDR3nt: TGTGCCAGCAGCAAAGCGCGGGGGACCTTACAGGGGGCTATTGATGAGCAGTTCTTC
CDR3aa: CASSKARGTLQGAIDEQFF

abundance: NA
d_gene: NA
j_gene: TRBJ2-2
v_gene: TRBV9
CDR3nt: TGTGCCAGCAGCTCTACAAGCCGGGTGGCGAACACCGGGGAGCTGTTTTTT
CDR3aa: CASSSTSRVANTGELFF

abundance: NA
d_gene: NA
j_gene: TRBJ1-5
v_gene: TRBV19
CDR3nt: TGTGCCAGTAGCAGGGGATTATCTCAGCCCCAGCATTTT
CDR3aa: CASSRGLSQPQHF

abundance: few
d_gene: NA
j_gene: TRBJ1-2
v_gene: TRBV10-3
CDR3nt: TGTGCCATCACCCGGACAGAGAGGGGTGGCTACACCTTC
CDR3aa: CAITRTERGGYTF

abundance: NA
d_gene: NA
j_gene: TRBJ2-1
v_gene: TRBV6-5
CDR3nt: TGTGCCAGCAGTGGGACTGCTTACAATGAGCAGTTCTTC
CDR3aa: CASSGTAYNEQFF

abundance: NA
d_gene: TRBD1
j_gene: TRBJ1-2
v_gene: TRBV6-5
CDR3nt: TGTGCCAGCAGGACACCGGGACAGGGCGGAAATGGCTACACCTTC
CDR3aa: CASRTPGQGGNGYTF

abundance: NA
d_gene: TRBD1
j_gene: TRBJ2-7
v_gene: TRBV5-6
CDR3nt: TGTGCCAGCAGCCACACGCACCGGGACAGGGATAACTCCTACGAGCAGTACTTC
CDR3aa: CASSHTHRDRDNSYEQYF

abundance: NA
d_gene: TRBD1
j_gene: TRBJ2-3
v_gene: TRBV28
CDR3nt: TGTGCCAGCAGCCCCCGGACAGGGTGGCAGACGCAGTATTTT
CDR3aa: CASSPRTGWQTQYF

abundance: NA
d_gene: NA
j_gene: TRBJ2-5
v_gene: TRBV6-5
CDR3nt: TGTGCCAGCAGTACTGGTGAGACCCAGTACTTC
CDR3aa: CASSTGETQYF

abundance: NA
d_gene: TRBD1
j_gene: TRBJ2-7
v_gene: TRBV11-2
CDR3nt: TGTGCCAGCAGCTTAGCGACAGGGGCGTGGGAGCAGTACTTC
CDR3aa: CASSLATGAWEQYF

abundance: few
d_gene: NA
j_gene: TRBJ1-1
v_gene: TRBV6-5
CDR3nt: TGTGCCAGCAGTTACGGACAGTTGAACACTGAAGCTTTCTTT
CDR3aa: CASSYGQLNTEAFF

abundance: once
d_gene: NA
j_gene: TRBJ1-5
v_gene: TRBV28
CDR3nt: TGTGCCAGCAGTTTGGTCCAGGGGCGGGTTCAGCCCCAGCATTTT
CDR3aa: CASSLVQGRVQPQHF

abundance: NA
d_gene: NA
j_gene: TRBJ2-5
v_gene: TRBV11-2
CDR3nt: TGTGCCAGCACCGACTACTCAGGGTTGGAGACCCAGTACTTC
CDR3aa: CASTDYSGLETQYF

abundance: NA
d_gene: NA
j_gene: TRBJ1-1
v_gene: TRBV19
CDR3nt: TGTGCCAGTAGTATAGATCGCACCCAAGGCAGGGAAGCTTTCTTT
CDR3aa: CASSIDRTQGREAFF

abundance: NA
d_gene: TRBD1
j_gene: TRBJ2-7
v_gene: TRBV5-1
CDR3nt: TGCGCCAGCAGCGACGGACAGGGGAGCTCCTACGAGCAGTACTTC
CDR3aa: CASSDGQGSSYEQYF

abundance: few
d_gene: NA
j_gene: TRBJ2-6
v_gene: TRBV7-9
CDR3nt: TGTGCCAGCAGTAGGGGCTCTGGGGCCAACGTCCTGACTTTC
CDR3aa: CASSRGSGANVLTF

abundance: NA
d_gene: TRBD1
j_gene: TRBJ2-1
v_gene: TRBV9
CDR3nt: TGTGCCGGCAGCGTAATGGCAGGGGGTATCCATGAGCAGTTCTTC
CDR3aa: CAGSVMAGGIHEQFF

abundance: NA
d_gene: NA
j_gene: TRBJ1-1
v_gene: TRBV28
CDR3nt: TGTGCCAGCAGTCAATACACTGAAGCTTTCTTT
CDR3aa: CASSQYTEAFF

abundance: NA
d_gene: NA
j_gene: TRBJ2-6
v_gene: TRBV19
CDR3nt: TGTGCCAGTAGTATACAAGCGTCTAACGGGGCCAACGTCCTGACTTTC
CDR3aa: CASSIQASNGANVLTF

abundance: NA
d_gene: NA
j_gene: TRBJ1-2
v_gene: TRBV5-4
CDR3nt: TGTGCCAGCAGCGATCCCGGAAGGGGGTACTATGGCTACACCTTC
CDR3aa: CASSDPGRGYYGYTF

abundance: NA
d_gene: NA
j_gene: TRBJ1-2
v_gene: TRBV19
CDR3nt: TGTGCCAGTAGTCGCCCGGGGGATTTAAACTATGGCTACACCTTC
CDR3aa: CASSRPGDLNYGYTF

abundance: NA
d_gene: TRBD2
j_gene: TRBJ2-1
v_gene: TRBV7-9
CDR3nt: TGTGCCAGCAGCTCCCCCACTAGCGGGAGGCACAGGAGGCAGTTCTTC
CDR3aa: CASSSPTSGRHRRQFF

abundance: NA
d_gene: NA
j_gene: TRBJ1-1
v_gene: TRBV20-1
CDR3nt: TGCAGTGCTAGGGGGTACACTGAAGCTTTCTTT
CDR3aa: CSARGYTEAFF

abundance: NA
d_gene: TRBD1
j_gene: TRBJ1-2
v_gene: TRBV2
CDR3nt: TGTGCCAGCAGTGATAGGACAGGGAACTATGGCTACACCTTC
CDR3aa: CASSDRTGNYGYTF

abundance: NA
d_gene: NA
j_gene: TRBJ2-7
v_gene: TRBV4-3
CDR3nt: TGCGCCAGCAAGCTCCGGGTTGGGGTGTACGAGCAGTACTTC
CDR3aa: CASKLRVGVYEQYF

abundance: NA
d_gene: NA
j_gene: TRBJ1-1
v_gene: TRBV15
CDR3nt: TGTGCCACCAGCAGAGTTCCGGCAGTTAAAGCTTTCTTT
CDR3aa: CATSRVPAVKAFF

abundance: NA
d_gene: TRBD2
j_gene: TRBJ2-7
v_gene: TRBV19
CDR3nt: TGTGCCAGTAGTACCACGGCCGGGACTAGCCTCTACGAGCAGTACTTC
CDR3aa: CASSTTAGTSLYEQYF

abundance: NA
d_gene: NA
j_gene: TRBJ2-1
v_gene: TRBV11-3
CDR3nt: TGTGCCAGCAGCTTAGAGGCAGGAGCCTACAATGAGCAGTTCTTC
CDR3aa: CASSLEAGAYNEQFF

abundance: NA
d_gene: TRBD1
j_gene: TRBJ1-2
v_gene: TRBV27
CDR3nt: TGTGCCAGCTCCCGAGGGACAGGGCTCGGCTACACCTTC
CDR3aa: CASSRGTGLGYTF

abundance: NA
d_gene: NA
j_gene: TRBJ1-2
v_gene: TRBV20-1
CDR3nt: TGCAGTGCGAGGACAGACTATGGCTACACCTTC
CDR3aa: CSARTDYGYTF

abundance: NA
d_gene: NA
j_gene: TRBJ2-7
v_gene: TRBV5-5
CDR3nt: TGTGCCAGCAGCCGGGCCGAGTTTTCGGTGGTACCCTACGAGCAGTACTTC
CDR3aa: CASSRAEFSVVPYEQYF

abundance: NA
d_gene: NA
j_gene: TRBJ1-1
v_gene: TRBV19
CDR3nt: TGTGCCAGTAGTGTTCGCCGGTCGAGCACTGAAGCTTTCTTT
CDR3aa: CASSVRRSSTEAFF

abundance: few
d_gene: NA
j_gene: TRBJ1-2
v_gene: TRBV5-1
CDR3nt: TGCGCCAGCAGCTTGTTCGCTAACTATGGCTACACCTTC
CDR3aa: CASSLFANYGYTF

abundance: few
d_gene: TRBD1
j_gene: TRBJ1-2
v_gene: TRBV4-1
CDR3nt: TGCGCCAGCAGCCAAGGGACAGGGATCTATGGCTACACCTTC
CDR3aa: CASSQGTGIYGYTF

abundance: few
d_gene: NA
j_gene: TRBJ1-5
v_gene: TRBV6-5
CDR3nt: TGTGCCAGCAGTTACTCAGGGTCGGGCAATCAGCCCCAGCATTTT
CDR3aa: CASSYSGSGNQPQHF

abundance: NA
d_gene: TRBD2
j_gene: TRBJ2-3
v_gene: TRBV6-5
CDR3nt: TGTGCCAGCAGGATCCAACCGGGACTACCAGATACGCAGTATTTT
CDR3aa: CASRIQPGLPDTQYF

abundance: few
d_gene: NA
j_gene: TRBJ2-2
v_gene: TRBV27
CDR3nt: TGTGCCAGTACCGACGTCCCCGGGGAGCTGTTTTTT
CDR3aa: CASTDVPGELFF

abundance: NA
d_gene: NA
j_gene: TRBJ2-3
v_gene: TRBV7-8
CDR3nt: TGTGCCAGCAGCTTGGTGTACACAGATACGCAGTATTTT
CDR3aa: CASSLVYTDTQYF

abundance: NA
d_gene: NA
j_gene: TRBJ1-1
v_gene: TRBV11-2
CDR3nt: TGTGCCAGCAGTTTGGCCGGGACTGCGAACACTGAAGCTTTCTTT
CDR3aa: CASSLAGTANTEAFF

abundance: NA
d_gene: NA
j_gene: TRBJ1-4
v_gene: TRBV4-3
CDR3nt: TGCGCCAGCAGCCAAGAAAGGGTCACTAATGAAAAACTGTTTTTT
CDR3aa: CASSQERVTNEKLFF